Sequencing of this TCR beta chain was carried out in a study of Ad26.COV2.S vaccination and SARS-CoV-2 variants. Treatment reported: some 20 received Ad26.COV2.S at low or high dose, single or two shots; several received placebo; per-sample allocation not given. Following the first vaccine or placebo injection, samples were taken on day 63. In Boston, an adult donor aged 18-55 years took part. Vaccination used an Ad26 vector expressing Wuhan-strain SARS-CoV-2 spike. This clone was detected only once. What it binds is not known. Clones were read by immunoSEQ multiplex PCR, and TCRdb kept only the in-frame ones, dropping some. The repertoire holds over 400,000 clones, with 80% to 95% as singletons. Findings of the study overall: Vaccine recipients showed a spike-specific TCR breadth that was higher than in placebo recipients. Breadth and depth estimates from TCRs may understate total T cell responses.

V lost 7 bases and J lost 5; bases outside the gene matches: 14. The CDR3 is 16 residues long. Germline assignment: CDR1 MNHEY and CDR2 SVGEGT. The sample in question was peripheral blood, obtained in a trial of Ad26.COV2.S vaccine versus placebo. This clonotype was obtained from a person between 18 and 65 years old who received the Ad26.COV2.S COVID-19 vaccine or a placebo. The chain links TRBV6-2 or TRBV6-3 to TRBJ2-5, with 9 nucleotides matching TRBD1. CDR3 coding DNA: TGTGCCAGCATCCCACAGGGGGCGCCCCTGGAGGAGACCCAGTACTTC. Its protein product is CASIPQGAPLEETQYF.